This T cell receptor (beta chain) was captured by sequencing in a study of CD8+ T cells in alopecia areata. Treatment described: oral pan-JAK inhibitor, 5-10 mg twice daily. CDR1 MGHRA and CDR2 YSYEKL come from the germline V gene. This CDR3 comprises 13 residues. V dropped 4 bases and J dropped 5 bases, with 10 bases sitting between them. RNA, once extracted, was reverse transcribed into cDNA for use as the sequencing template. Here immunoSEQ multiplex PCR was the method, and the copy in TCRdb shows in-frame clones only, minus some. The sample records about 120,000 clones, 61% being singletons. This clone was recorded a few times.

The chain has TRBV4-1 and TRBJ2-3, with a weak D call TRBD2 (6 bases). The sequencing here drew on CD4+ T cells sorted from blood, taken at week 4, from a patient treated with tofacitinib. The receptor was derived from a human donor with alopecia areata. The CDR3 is CASSPTGLDTQYF. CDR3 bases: TGCGCCAGCAGCCCAACGGGACTAGATACGCAGTATTTT.